Following are 8 T cell receptor beta chains from one sample sequenced in a study of T cells after yellow fever vaccination. TCRdb re-called the 5' RACE reads through MiXCR, storing one row per CDR3 protein. The sample has around 300,000 distinct CDR3 sequences; over 3.5% are singletons. Sequenced here: PBMCs, sampled 5 days after the yellow fever booster vaccination. The receptors stem from a man between 18 and 35 years old who received the YFV17D yellow fever vaccine.

This clonotype has more than one count but fewer than ten. The chain combines TRBV3-1 with TRBJ2-3; D call uncertain. This CDR3 has 16 residues. The germline V gene has CDR1 LGHDT and CDR2 YNNKEL (reference sequence). V lost 3 bases and J lost 0, with 13 bases in between. CDR3 in amino acids: CASSQAHSTSTDTQYF. In DNA, the CDR3 is TGTGCCAGCAGCCAGGCTCACAGTACTAGCACAGATACGCAGTATTTT.

Ten or more counts support this clonotype. The CDR3 bases are TGTGCCAGCAGAAAGCGGGGGGCGAACACCGGGGAGCTGTTTTTT. It specifies CASRKRGANTGELFF. This chain connects TRBV12-3 or TRBV12-4 to TRBJ2-2, with 9 bases matching TRBD2. After removal of 6 bases from V and 0 bases from J, the junction contained 2 bases not matched to a gene. The length of the CDR3 is 15 residues.

This clonotype turned up a few times. The gene calls are TRBV7-2 and TRBJ1-1, with D unresolved. The CDR3 is made up of 17 amino acids. CDR1 is SGHTA, CDR2 FQGNSA, per germline. The ends were cut back, 3 bases at V and 4 bases at J, with 21 bases in the middle. CDR3: CASSLPRGAARPTEAFF. The DNA of the CDR3 is TGTGCCAGCAGCTTGCCCCGAGGTGCCGCGAGGCCCACTGAAGCTTTCTTT.

The genes are TRBV3-1 and TRBJ1-5; no definite D call. V was clipped by 0 bases and J by 7 bases, with 7 bases between them. CDR3 length equals 13 residues. CDR1 LGHDT and CDR2 YNNKEL come from the germline V gene (reference sequence). This CDR3 reads CASSQDIAQPQHF. CDR3 in DNA: TGTGCCAGCAGCCAAGATATAGCGCAGCCCCAGCATTTT.

This clonotype was seen a handful of times. This chain links TRBV20-1 with TRBJ1-5, with 8 bases aligning to TRBD1. Unmatched junction bases numbered 5, after V lost 4 bases and J lost 3 bases. This CDR3 has 14 residues. The germline V gene encodes CDR1 DFQATT and CDR2 SNEGSKA (reference sequence). CDR3 amino acids: CSANRDRYNQPQHF. The DNA of the CDR3 is TGCAGTGCTAACCGGGACAGGTACAATCAGCCCCAGCATTTT.

In this sample, this clonotype turned up a few times. V is TRBV20-1 and J is TRBJ2-1; maybe TRBD2 (6 bases). The V and J ends lost 5 bases and 0 bases respectively, with 17 bases between them. Per germline, CDR1 DFQATT and CDR2 SNEGSKA (reference sequence). The CDR3 has 16 amino acids. The CDR3 spells CSAATGTASSYNEQFF. DNA of the CDR3: TGCAGTGCTGCAACCGGGACTGCCAGCTCCTACAATGAGCAGTTCTTC.

This clonotype was recorded at least ten times. This chain joins TRBV7-2 and TRBJ2-1; no definite D call. Trimming removed 1 base at V and 7 bases at J, with 11 bases between. This CDR3 is 14 amino acids long. Looked up from germline, CDR1 is SGHTA and CDR2 is FQGNSA. The CDR3 DNA is TGTGCCAGCAGCTTAGGGGCCCTAGGGAATGAGCAGTTCTTC. Protein sequence: CASSLGALGNEQFF.

The table lists this clonotype with a few counts. This chain connects TRBV7-9 to TRBJ1-5; D remains unclear. The CDR3 runs 15 residues. Germline lookup yields CDR1 SEHNR and CDR2 FQNEAQ (reference sequence). V lost 1 base to trimming and J lost 7 bases, with 14 bases between them. The CDR3 coding sequence is TGTGCCAGCAGCTTAGGGGGTACGGGAGGGCAGCCCCAGCATTTT. Its protein is CASSLGGTGGQPQHF.